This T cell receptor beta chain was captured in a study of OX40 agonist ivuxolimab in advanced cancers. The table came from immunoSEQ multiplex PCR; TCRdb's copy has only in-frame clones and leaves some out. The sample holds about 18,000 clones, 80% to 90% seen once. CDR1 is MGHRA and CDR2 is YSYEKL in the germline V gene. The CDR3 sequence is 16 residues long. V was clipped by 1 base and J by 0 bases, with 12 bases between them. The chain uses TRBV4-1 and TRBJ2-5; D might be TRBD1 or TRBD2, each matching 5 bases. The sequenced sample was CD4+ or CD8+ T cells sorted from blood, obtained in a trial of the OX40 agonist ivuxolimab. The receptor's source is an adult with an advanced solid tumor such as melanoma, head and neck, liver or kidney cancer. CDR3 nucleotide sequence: TGCGCCAGCAGCCAAGTTTTAGGGACGTACCAAGAGACCCAGTACTTC. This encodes CASSQVLGTYQETQYF.